This TCR beta chain emerged from a study of post-analysis software for immune sequencing data. General study results and limits: Compared with controls, patients showed significantly lower normalized Chao1 diversity. F measure clustering grouped samples strongly by preparation batch. Elevated frequency relative to controls characterized roughly 5 TRBV segments in patients, TRBV5-6, TRBV5-1 and TRBV20-1 among them.

Unique molecular identifiers had been added to the TCR beta cDNA libraries. A population of roughly 1 to 11 million T cells gave rise to 450,000 to 500,000 cDNA molecules. TCRdb analysed the PCR reads with MiXCR anew, one entry per CDR3 protein. The data hold about 770,000 distinct CDR3 sequences, with roughly 46% observed a single time. As for this clonotype: What it binds is unknown.

Trimming left V 0 bases short and J 0 bases short, with 8 bases between. Germline V gene lookup returns CDR1 ENHRY and CDR2 SYGVKD. The CDR3 has 15 amino acids. The genes are TRBV10-3 and TRBJ1-1; D gene uncertain. Input material: blood. The sequence was collected from a girl aged 10 to 17 with multiple sclerosis. The CDR3 DNA reads as TGTGCCATCAGTGAGTCTGAGACGATGAACACTGAAGCTTTCTTT. Translated, it gives CAISESETMNTEAFF.